The 25 T cell receptor beta chains listed next were all sequenced from one sample in a study of blood T cell repertoires in COVID-19. The method was immunoSEQ multiplex PCR; TCRdb's version includes in-frame clones alone and lacks a portion of them. The repertoire holds 250,000 to 350,000 clones, with about four fifths as singletons. Sequences were obtained from peripheral blood. These receptors were obtained from a person aged 65 to 85 with COVID-19, enrolled during active disease.

The chain has TRBV27 and TRBJ2-2, with 7 bases fitting TRBD1. V was pared by 5 bases and J by 4 bases, with 10 bases of the junction left unmatched. This CDR3 is built from 16 residues. The germline V gene encodes CDR1 MNHEY and CDR2 SMNVEV (reference sequence). CDR3 amino acids: CASSLDEGASTGELFF. The CDR3 DNA follows: TGTGCCAGCAGTCTCGATGAGGGGGCGAGCACCGGGGAGCTGTTTTTT.

The genes are TRBV27 and TRBJ2-7; D not certain. V shed 5 bases and J shed 3 bases, with 5 bases lying between them. Germline V lookup: CDR1 MNHEY, CDR2 SMNVEV (reference sequence). This CDR3 has 11 amino acids. The CDR3 coding sequence is TGTGCCAGCAGTACCAGCTACGAGCAGTACTTC. Encoded protein: CASSTSYEQYF.

This rearrangement joins TRBV7-9 to TRBJ2-7, with 9 bases identical to TRBD1. This CDR3 comprises 17 residues. The germline V gene encodes CDR1 SEHNR and CDR2 FQNEAQ (reference sequence). V lost 5 bases and J lost 4; bases outside the gene matches: 15. The DNA of the CDR3 is TGTGCCAGCAGCCAAATCCCGGCAGGACAGGGGACGTACGAGCAGTACTTC. This encodes CASSQIPAGQGTYEQYF. The entire variable domain, with the rest obtained from reference TRBV7-9 and TRBJ2-7, is as follows: DTGVSQNPRHKITKRGQNVTFRCDPISEHNRLYWYRQTLGQGPEFLTYFQNEAQLEKSRLLSDRFSAERPKGSFSTLEIQRTEQGDSAMYLCASSQIPAGQGTYEQYFGPGTRLTVT.

The genes are TRBV24-1 and TRBJ2-3; no clear D gene. There are 12 residues in the CDR3. The ends were cut back, 7 bases at V and 4 bases at J, with 8 bases in the middle. CDR1 is KGHDR and CDR2 is SFDVKD in the germline V gene. The CDR3 reads CATRGAADTQYF. Written as DNA, the CDR3 is TGTGCCACCAGGGGCGCCGCAGATACGCAGTATTTT.

This clone was observed a few times. This chain joins TRBV7-8 and TRBJ1-2; 9 bases match TRBD1. From germline, CDR1 is SGHVS and CDR2 FQNEAQ. The CDR3 has 14 amino acids. J gave up 6 bases and V 5 bases, and 7 bases lay outside the gene matches. The CDR3 nucleotides read TGTGCCAGCAGCCGCCGCGGGACAGGGAATGGCTACACCTTC. It encodes CASSRRGTGNGYTF.

This clone was counted a single time. V usage is TRBV7-9 and J usage is TRBJ2-5; TRBD2 matches 8 bases. Germline values: CDR1 SEHNR, CDR2 FQNEAQ (reference sequence). CDR3 length: 14 residues. J gave up 4 bases and V 8 bases, and 9 bases lay outside the gene matches. This CDR3 is CASRGGRGSETQYF. The CDR3 nucleotides read TGTGCCAGCCGGGGGGGCCGGGGGTCAGAGACCCAGTACTTC.

This sequence joins TRBV11-2 and TRBJ2-1, with 10 bases that match TRBD2. The germline CDR1 and CDR2 sequences are SGHAT and FQNNGV. The CDR3 spans 16 residues. The CDR3 protein is CATKQVLAGAENEQFF. DNA for the CDR3: TGTGCTACCAAACAGGTCCTAGCGGGGGCCGAAAATGAGCAGTTCTTC.

The CDR3 DNA follows: TGCGCCAGCAGCTACCAACTAGCGGGAGGCCAGAGCCCGTTCTTC. The encoded protein is CASSYQLAGGQSPFF. This rearrangement joins TRBV4-3 to TRBJ2-1, with 12 bases lining up with TRBD2. With 5 bases clipped from V and 15 bases from J, the junction kept 14 bases outside the gene matches. CDR1 and CDR2 (germline): LGHNA, YSLEER. This CDR3 contains 15 residues.

On this clone: Other nucleotide sequences from this sample produce the same CDR3. V is TRBV29-1 and J is TRBJ1-4; D unclear. V lost 6 bases, J lost 6 bases, and 5 bases lay in between. The CDR3 consists of 10 residues. Germline CDR1 reads SQVTM; CDR2 reads ANQGSEA. The CDR3 is CSVLDEKLFF. The CDR3 DNA is TGCAGCGTACTAGATGAAAAACTGTTTTTT.

The CDR3 spells CASLDSVGYTF. The CDR3 nucleotides read TGTGCCAGTTTAGACAGTGTCGGCTACACCTTC. The chain couples TRBV28 to TRBJ1-2; maybe TRBD1 (5 bases). The CDR3 totals 11 residues. Germline values: CDR1 MDHEN, CDR2 SYDVKM. Trimming pared 9 bases from V and 8 bases from J, leaving 13 bases between.

J is TRBJ1-3 and V is TRBV7-2; 8 bases agree with TRBD1. This CDR3 comprises 18 residues. The V gene end was trimmed by 0 bases and the J gene end by 2 bases; junction bases not matched to a gene: 9. Germline lookup yields CDR1 SGHTA and CDR2 FQGNSA. The CDR3 reads CASSLAWTGWHPGNTIYF. The CDR3, as DNA: TGTGCCAGCAGCTTAGCGTGGACAGGGTGGCATCCTGGAAACACCATATATTTT.

The chain is built from TRBV19 and TRBJ2-1; TRBD2 agrees at 10 bases. This CDR3 is built from 14 residues. Unmatched junction bases numbered 5, after V lost 5 bases and J lost 7 bases. CDR1 LNHDA and CDR2 SQIVND come from the germline V gene (reference sequence). The CDR3 is CASSAGTSVNEQFF. CDR3 DNA sequence: TGTGCCAGTAGTGCCGGGACTAGCGTAAATGAGCAGTTCTTC.

V and J are TRBV7-9 and TRBJ1-2, with TRBD1 matching 7 bases. CDR3 size: 13 residues. Trimming at V came to 5 bases and at J to 3 bases, leaving 3 bases not matched to a gene. Germline assignment: CDR1 SEHNR and CDR2 FQNEAQ (reference sequence). The CDR3 DNA reads TGTGCCAGCAGCGTGGGACAGTACTATGGCTACACCTTC. This gives the protein CASSVGQYYGYTF.

The chain is built from TRBV2 and TRBJ2-7; 7 positions match TRBD1. The germline CDR1 and CDR2 sequences are SNHLY and FYNNEI. The CDR3 contains 14 residues. V lost 4 bases to trimming and J lost 4 bases; unmatched junction nucleotides: 7. The CDR3 loop is CASSVNRGVYEQYF. DNA for the CDR3: TGTGCCAGCAGTGTTAACAGGGGTGTATACGAGCAGTACTTC.

The J gene is TRBJ2-5, the V gene TRBV30, with TRBD2 matching 9 bases. Germline CDR1 GTSNPN, CDR2 SVGIG (reference sequence). CDR3 length: 15 residues. Losses at the gene ends were 2 bases for V and 4 bases for J; bases not matched to a gene: 8. The chain's CDR3 is CAWSSFGGRGETQYF. In DNA, the CDR3 is TGTGCCTGGAGTTCGTTCGGCGGGAGGGGAGAGACCCAGTACTTC.

The chain links TRBV7-9 to TRBJ1-2; 10 bases are a match to TRBD1. The CDR3 length is 14 residues. CDR1 is SEHNR, CDR2 FQNEAQ, per germline (reference sequence). Trimming took 5 bases from V and 8 from J; bases not matched to a gene: 8. In nucleotides, the CDR3 is TGTGCCAGCAGCCCTCCCGGGACAGGGGACGGCTACACCTTC. As protein: CASSPPGTGDGYTF.

The CDR3 loop reads CASSTRTSGSHEQYF. For the CDR3, the DNA is TGTGCCAGTAGTACGAGGACTAGCGGGTCCCACGAGCAGTACTTC. J is TRBJ2-7 and V is TRBV19; 11 bases are shared with TRBD2. Germline V lookup: CDR1 LNHDA, CDR2 SQIVND (reference sequence). V shed 4 bases, J shed 5 bases, and the junction held 7 bases outside the gene matches. CDR3 length equals 15 residues.

The V call is TRBV3-1 (or the pseudogene TRBV3-2), the J call TRBJ2-7; TRBD2 agrees at 15 bases. The CDR3 is 14 residues long. Trimming cost V 5 bases and J 7 bases; bases outside gene matches: 3. Per the germline V gene, CDR1 is LGHDT and CDR2 is YNNKEL (reference sequence). DNA of the CDR3: TGTGCCAGCAGCGGACTAGCGGGGGGGTGGGAGCAGTACTTC. Translation gives CASSGLAGGWEQYF.

The chain combines TRBV5-4 with TRBJ2-2, with 8 positions matching TRBD1. CDR1 and CDR2 (germline): SGHNT, YYREEE (reference sequence). V trimming: 3 bases; J trimming: 7 bases; junction bases outside the gene matches: 8. CDR3 length: 15 amino acids. CDR3 amino acids: CASSSGGDRGGELFF. CDR3 nucleotides: TGTGCCAGCAGCTCCGGCGGAGACAGGGGCGGGGAGCTGTTTTTT.

This chain links TRBV19 with TRBJ2-7; D not resolved. The V end lost 3 bases, the J end lost 2 bases, and 14 bases lay between the germline ends. The length of the CDR3 is 15 residues. The V gene's germline CDR1 is LNHDA and CDR2 SQIVND (reference sequence). The CDR3 region is CASSISVVKTYEQYF. For the CDR3, the DNA is TGTGCCAGTAGTATCTCGGTGGTCAAGACCTACGAGCAGTACTTC.

The chain joins TRBV2 to TRBJ1-6; D may be TRBD1 (5 bases). Trimming stripped 7 bases from V and 6 bases from J, with 19 bases between. Per germline, CDR1 SNHLY and CDR2 FYNNEI. The CDR3 has 16 amino acids. The CDR3 nucleotides are TGTGCCAGCACCAAACCCACCAGGGAGGGTAATTCACCCCTCCACTTT. As protein: CASTKPTREGNSPLHF.

The chain recombines TRBV19 with TRBJ2-7; possibly TRBD1 for D (6 bases). The germline V gene has CDR1 LNHDA and CDR2 SQIVND (reference sequence). There are 15 residues in the CDR3. The V end lost 3 bases, the J end lost 0 bases, and 12 bases lay between the germline ends. The CDR3 region has the DNA TGTGCCAGTAGTATGCACCGGGACATCTCCTACGAGCAGTACTTC. Translating it yields CASSMHRDISYEQYF.

J is TRBJ2-1 and V is TRBV4-1, with D unclear. The germline CDR1 and CDR2 sequences are MGHRA and YSYEKL. V was cut by 0 bases and J by 10 bases, with 10 bases left in between. The CDR3 runs 13 residues. The CDR3 is CASSQDEAREQFF. CDR3 sequence (DNA): TGCGCCAGCAGCCAAGATGAAGCACGCGAGCAGTTCTTC.

CDR3: CASSFDKRQYF. The CDR3 DNA sequence: TGTGCCAGCAGTTTTGATAAGCGCCAGTACTTC. This chain connects TRBV12-3 or TRBV12-4 to TRBJ2-5; D is unresolved. The length of the CDR3 is 11 residues. V lost 3 bases to trimming and J lost 10 bases, with 9 bases between them.

The chain combines TRBV29-1 with TRBJ2-7; D unclear. The germline CDR1 and CDR2 sequences are SQVTM and ANQGSEA. The CDR3 consists of 15 residues. V shed 4 bases and J shed 3 bases, with 19 bases lying between them. The chain's CDR3 is CSVVLSRTADYEQYF. The DNA for the CDR3 is TGCAGCGTTGTCCTAAGTCGCACAGCTGACTACGAGCAGTACTTC.